These T cell receptor beta chains were read from a single sample in a study of blood T cell repertoires in COVID-19. Data came from immunoSEQ multiplex PCR; TCRdb stores just in-frame clones and leaves some out. The data show 53,000 or so clones, about 75% seen once. Source material: peripheral blood. The receptors here all came from a man in his forties or fifties with active or convalescent COVID-19. CDR3s include the opening cysteine and the closing phenylalanine or tryptophan. A D gene is named only where the DNA matches it firmly. Rows give clone size only sometimes, using once, few, many, or a class for an expanded clone.

J | D | V | size | CDR3 | DNA
TRBJ2-7 | NA | TRBV6-6 | NA | CASSPTAYEQYF | TGTGCCAGCAGCCCGACTGCCTACGAGCAGTACTTC
TRBJ2-1 | TRBD1 | TRBV6-4 | NA | CASSDGTGGNEQFF | TGTGCCAGCAGTGACGGGACAGGGGGCAATGAGCAGTTCTTC
TRBJ1-4 | NA | TRBV2 | NA | CASRDQGLVGEKLFF | TGTGCCAGCAGAGACCAGGGTTTGGTGGGTGAAAAACTGTTTTTT
TRBJ2-7 | TRBD2 | TRBV30 | NA | CAWGEGLASSYEQYF | TGTGCCTGGGGTGAAGGACTAGCGTCGTCCTACGAGCAGTACTTC
TRBJ2-3 | TRBD1 | TRBV5-1 | NA | CASSLVPSTGIIADTQYF | TGCGCCAGCAGCTTGGTTCCCTCGACAGGGATCATTGCAGATACGCAGTATTTT
TRBJ1-5 | NA | TRBV4-1 | many | CASSQLDREDQPQHF | TGCGCCAGCAGCCAGTTGGACAGAGAAGATCAGCCCCAGCATTTT
TRBJ1-1 | TRBD1 | TRBV5-1 | NA | CASSLGWTGGRGTEAFF | TGCGCCAGCAGCTTGGGATGGACAGGGGGCAGAGGGACTGAAGCTTTCTTT
TRBJ2-4 | TRBD1 | TRBV2 | NA | CASDLDRGLAKNIQYF | TGTGCCAGCGATCTGGACAGGGGGCTGGCCAAAAACATTCAGTACTTC
TRBJ2-1 | TRBD2 | TRBV6-5 | NA | CASSYRSGRAHEQFF | TGTGCCAGCAGTTACCGGTCCGGGAGGGCCCATGAGCAGTTCTTC
TRBJ2-3 | NA | TRBV19 | few | CASSIDQGTDTQYF | TGTGCCAGTAGTATAGATCAGGGCACAGATACGCAGTATTTT
TRBJ2-1 | NA | TRBV5-4 | NA | CASNVVGGIHNEQFF | TGTGCCAGCAACGTGGTGGGAGGCATCCACAATGAGCAGTTCTTC
TRBJ1-3 | TRBD1 | TRBV3-1/TRBV3-2 | NA | CASSLRGDGNTIYF | TGTGCCAGCAGCCTCAGGGGGGATGGAAACACCATATATTTT
TRBJ1-1 | TRBD1 | TRBV7-2 | few | CASSFETGKATEAFF | TGTGCCAGCAGCTTTGAGACAGGGAAGGCGACTGAAGCTTTCTTT
TRBJ1-2 | NA | TRBV30 | NA | CAWRDHLGVYGYTF | TGTGCCTGGAGGGATCACCTCGGGGTTTATGGCTACACCTTC
TRBJ1-2 | NA | TRBV20-1 | NA | CSAHDSWGYTF | TGCAGTGCCCACGACAGTTGGGGCTACACCTTC
TRBJ1-1 | NA | TRBV7-8 | NA | CASSQFQGAYEMNTEAFF | TGTGCCAGCAGCCAATTTCAAGGGGCATACGAAATGAACACTGAAGCTTTCTTT
TRBJ1-5 | NA | TRBV29-1 | NA | CSVGGGNQPQHF | TGCAGCGTAGGGGGAGGGAATCAGCCCCAGCATTTT
TRBJ2-1 | TRBD2 | TRBV6-5 | NA | CASSYQGGGGNNEQFF | TGTGCCAGCAGTTACCAAGGCGGGGGGGGAAACAATGAGCAGTTCTTC
TRBJ2-3 | NA | TRBV29-1 | NA | CSVGLSDTQYF | TGCAGCGTGGGCCTATCAGATACGCAGTATTTT
TRBJ1-2 | NA | TRBV3-1/TRBV3-2 | NA | CASSQDGPGEGGYTF | TGTGCCAGCAGCCAAGATGGGCCGGGTGAGGGTGGCTACACCTTC
TRBJ1-1 | TRBD1 | TRBV10-3 | few | CAISDPQGANTEAFF | TGTGCCATCAGTGACCCACAGGGGGCGAACACTGAAGCTTTCTTT
TRBJ1-5 | NA | TRBV5-6 | NA | CASSFNRNQPQHF | TGTGCCAGCAGCTTTAACAGAAATCAGCCCCAGCATTTT
TRBJ1-2 | NA | TRBV30 | few | CAWSVEPIYGYTF | TGTGCCTGGAGTGTAGAGCCTATATATGGCTACACCTTC
TRBJ2-3 | NA | TRBV6-2/TRBV6-3 | NA | CASSYALVRDTQYF | TGTGCCAGCAGTTACGCTCTAGTTAGAGATACGCAGTATTTT
TRBJ1-5 | NA | TRBV19 | NA | CASTLGPGEHQPQHF | TGTGCCAGTACTCTAGGTCCAGGGGAACATCAGCCCCAGCATTTT
TRBJ2-2 | TRBD1 | TRBV5-1 | few | CASSRDSPTGELFF | TGCGCCAGCTCTCGGGACAGTCCCACCGGGGAGCTGTTTTTT
TRBJ2-7 | TRBD2 | TRBV2 | NA | CATWGGSSYEQYF | TGTGCCACCTGGGGGGGATCGTCCTACGAGCAGTACTTC
TRBJ2-7 | TRBD1 | TRBV5-4 | NA | CASSPGGASSYEQYF | TGTGCCAGCAGCCCAGGGGGCGCCAGCTCCTACGAGCAGTACTTC
TRBJ1-1 | NA | TRBV7-8 | few | CASSLSLQGLEAFF | TGTGCCAGCAGCTTAAGTTTACAGGGCCTTGAAGCTTTCTTT
TRBJ2-3 | NA | TRBV11-2 | NA | CASSLAYRVGTDTQYF | TGTGCCAGCAGCTTAGCTTACAGGGTGGGAACAGATACGCAGTATTTT
TRBJ1-1 | NA | TRBV19 | NA | CASRRQGGTEAFF | TGTGCCAGTAGAAGGCAGGGCGGCACTGAAGCTTTCTTT
TRBJ1-2 | NA | TRBV12-5 | NA | CASQQGAAYGYTF | TGTGCTAGTCAACAGGGTGCAGCCTATGGCTACACCTTC
TRBJ2-7 | NA | TRBV15 | NA | CATSRDLGSGLYEQYF | TGTGCCACCAGCAGAGATTTGGGTTCGGGTCTTTACGAGCAGTACTTC
TRBJ1-6 | NA | TRBV7-9 | once | CASSFSSGQSNSPLHF | TGTGCCAGCAGCTTCTCGTCTGGGCAGAGTAATTCACCCCTCCACTTT
TRBJ2-5 | TRBD2 | TRBV9 | NA | CASSGGTSEGETQYF | TGTGCCAGCAGCGGGGGGACTAGCGAAGGTGAGACCCAGTACTTC
TRBJ1-2 | TRBD1 | TRBV19 | few | CASTITGGVYGYTF | TGTGCCAGTACTATCACAGGGGGCGTCTATGGCTACACCTTC
TRBJ1-1 | TRBD1 | TRBV19 | once | CASSTGGYTEAFF | TGTGCCAGTAGTACAGGGGGGTACACTGAAGCTTTCTTT
TRBJ2-7 | NA | TRBV7-8 | NA | CASSHFSGNEQYF | TGTGCCAGCAGTCATTTTTCCGGGAACGAGCAGTACTTC
TRBJ1-2 | NA | TRBV30 | NA | CAWSVEGEGYTF | TGTGCCTGGAGTGTAGAGGGGGAAGGCTACACCTTC
TRBJ1-4 | TRBD1 | TRBV7-9 | NA | CASSNAGTGGEKLFF | TGTGCCAGCAGCAATGCCGGGACAGGGGGTGAAAAACTGTTTTTT